Listed below are T cell receptor beta chains from one sample, sequenced in a study of early T cells in non-severe SARS-CoV-2 infection. Via MiXCR, TCRdb re-called the 5' RACE reads, giving one row per CDR3 protein. The repertoire includes approximately 46,000 distinct CDR3 sequences, 5.5% to 7.5% of them detected once, and roughly an eighth sits in the top ten. Sequencing was done on a sample of whole blood. The source is an adult who was a healthcare worker with PCR-confirmed SARS-CoV-2 infection or an uninfected control (not recorded which). Each CDR3 is given with its conserved first and last residue. D genes are given only for firm matches. Where a row states a size, it is once, few, many or the class of an expanded clone; other rows omit it.

clone_size: many; v_call: TRBV7-2; d_call: TRBD2; j_call: TRBJ2-7; cdr3_aa: CASSLQEAGGEQYF; cdr3_nt: TGTGCCAGCAGCTTACAGGAGGCGGGGGGAGAGCAGTACTTC
clone_size: few; v_call: TRBV12-3/TRBV12-4; d_call: -; j_call: TRBJ2-4; cdr3_aa: CASSLGGSKNIQYF; cdr3_nt: TGTGCCAGCAGTTTAGGTGGCAGTAAAAACATTCAGTACTTC
clone_size: many; v_call: TRBV11-2; d_call: -; j_call: TRBJ2-3; cdr3_aa: CASSLRQTGTDTQYF; cdr3_nt: TGTGCCAGCAGCTTACGACAGACAGGAACAGATACGCAGTATTTT
clone_size: many; v_call: TRBV7-9; d_call: -; j_call: TRBJ1-6; cdr3_aa: CASSLALYNSPLHF; cdr3_nt: TGTGCCAGCAGCTTAGCTCTCTATAATTCACCCCTCCACTTT
clone_size: many; v_call: TRBV2; d_call: TRBD1; j_call: TRBJ2-7; cdr3_aa: CASRSGTVTYEQYF; cdr3_nt: TGTGCCAGCAGGTCCGGGACAGTCACCTACGAGCAGTACTTC
clone_size: many; v_call: TRBV15; d_call: -; j_call: TRBJ1-2; cdr3_aa: CATSRRDNYGYTF; cdr3_nt: TGTGCCACCAGCAGGAGGGATAATTATGGCTACACCTTC
clone_size: -; v_call: TRBV19; d_call: -; j_call: TRBJ1-1; cdr3_aa: CASSIFSGTFNTEAFF; cdr3_nt: TGTGCCAGTAGTATCTTCTCAGGGACATTTAACACTGAAGCTTTCTTT
clone_size: few; v_call: TRBV6-1; d_call: TRBD2; j_call: TRBJ2-3; cdr3_aa: CASSRSGAKEDTQYF; cdr3_nt: TGTGCCAGCAGTCGAAGCGGGGCAAAGGAAGATACGCAGTATTTT
clone_size: -; v_call: TRBV7-8; d_call: -; j_call: TRBJ2-7; cdr3_aa: CASSPLGTGGYEQYF; cdr3_nt: TGTGCCAGCAGCCCCCTTGGGACCGGGGGCTACGAGCAGTACTTC
clone_size: few; v_call: TRBV6-6; d_call: -; j_call: TRBJ2-7; cdr3_aa: CASSPGVDYEQYF; cdr3_nt: TGTGCCAGCAGTCCCGGGGTCGACTACGAGCAGTACTTC
clone_size: few; v_call: TRBV3-1; d_call: TRBD1; j_call: TRBJ1-6; cdr3_aa: CASSQETGTERNSPLHF; cdr3_nt: TGTGCCAGCAGCCAAGAGACCGGGACAGAACGTAATTCACCCCTCCACTTT
clone_size: many; v_call: TRBV12-3/TRBV12-4; d_call: -; j_call: TRBJ1-1; cdr3_aa: CASSLALPDTEAFF; cdr3_nt: TGTGCCAGCAGTTTGGCTCTTCCGGACACTGAAGCTTTCTTT
clone_size: medium-sized; v_call: TRBV7-9; d_call: -; j_call: TRBJ2-3; cdr3_aa: CASSWGLDTQYF; cdr3_nt: TGTGCCAGCAGCTGGGGCTTGGATACGCAGTATTTT
clone_size: many; v_call: TRBV19; d_call: -; j_call: TRBJ2-2; cdr3_aa: CASSIRASTGELFF; cdr3_nt: TGTGCCAGTAGTATTAGGGCCAGCACCGGGGAGCTGTTTTTT
clone_size: -; v_call: TRBV12-3/TRBV12-4; d_call: TRBD1; j_call: TRBJ1-5; cdr3_aa: CASSLRDSLSQPQHF; cdr3_nt: TGTGCCAGCAGTTTAAGGGACAGTTTATCTCAGCCCCAGCATTTT
clone_size: few; v_call: TRBV11-2; d_call: -; j_call: TRBJ2-3; cdr3_aa: CASSSDGTSTDTQYF; cdr3_nt: TGTGCCAGCAGCTCAGACGGAACTAGCACAGATACGCAGTATTTT
clone_size: many; v_call: TRBV5-1; d_call: -; j_call: TRBJ2-7; cdr3_aa: CASSLVRGSYEQYF; cdr3_nt: TGCGCCAGCAGCTTGGTTCGGGGATCCTACGAGCAGTACTTC
clone_size: -; v_call: TRBV6-2/TRBV6-3; d_call: TRBD1; j_call: TRBJ1-5; cdr3_aa: CASSGTGYQPQHF; cdr3_nt: TGTGCCAGCAGCGGGACAGGGTATCAGCCCCAGCATTTT
clone_size: many; v_call: TRBV12-3/TRBV12-4; d_call: -; j_call: TRBJ1-4; cdr3_aa: CASSSTSPKKLFF; cdr3_nt: TGTGCCAGCAGTTCAACCTCCCCGAAAAAACTGTTTTTT
clone_size: many; v_call: TRBV30; d_call: -; j_call: TRBJ2-7; cdr3_aa: CAWRPPLSWGFGYEQYF; cdr3_nt: TGTGCCTGGAGACCTCCACTAAGTTGGGGTTTCGGGTACGAGCAGTACTTC
clone_size: many; v_call: TRBV6-5; d_call: TRBD1; j_call: TRBJ2-3; cdr3_aa: CASSYSTGGRSTDTQYF; cdr3_nt: TGTGCCAGCAGTTACTCGACAGGGGGACGCAGCACAGATACGCAGTATTTT
clone_size: many; v_call: TRBV30; d_call: -; j_call: TRBJ1-5; cdr3_aa: CAWRQGHDQPQHF; cdr3_nt: TGTGCCTGGAGGCAGGGGCACGATCAGCCCCAGCATTTT
clone_size: -; v_call: TRBV10-3; d_call: -; j_call: TRBJ1-1; cdr3_aa: CATHSGQNTEAFF; cdr3_nt: TGTGCCACACACAGTGGGCAGAACACTGAAGCTTTCTTT
clone_size: many; v_call: TRBV7-8; d_call: TRBD1; j_call: TRBJ1-5; cdr3_aa: CASRPDRGSNQPQHF; cdr3_nt: TGTGCCAGCAGACCCGACAGGGGCAGTAATCAGCCCCAGCATTTT
clone_size: many; v_call: TRBV9; d_call: -; j_call: TRBJ2-5; cdr3_aa: CASSEWDLGQETQYF; cdr3_nt: TGTGCCAGCAGCGAATGGGACTTGGGCCAAGAGACCCAGTACTTC
clone_size: -; v_call: TRBV5-1; d_call: -; j_call: TRBJ2-1; cdr3_aa: CASSLGNAVYNEQFF; cdr3_nt: TGCGCCAGCAGCTTAGGGAATGCGGTCTACAATGAGCAGTTCTTC
clone_size: many; v_call: TRBV5-4; d_call: -; j_call: TRBJ1-6; cdr3_aa: CASSLGHTGLNSPLHF; cdr3_nt: TGTGCCAGCAGCTTGGGGCACACGGGCCTCAATTCACCCCTCCACTTT
clone_size: -; v_call: TRBV27; d_call: TRBD1; j_call: TRBJ1-1; cdr3_aa: CASRSGTASMNTEAFF; cdr3_nt: TGTGCCAGCAGATCCGGGACAGCATCTATGAACACTGAAGCTTTCTTT
clone_size: many; v_call: TRBV5-1; d_call: TRBD1; j_call: TRBJ2-1; cdr3_aa: CASSDRGFTYNEQFF; cdr3_nt: TGCGCCAGCAGCGACAGGGGGTTTACCTACAATGAGCAGTTCTTC
clone_size: many; v_call: TRBV20-1; d_call: -; j_call: TRBJ1-1; cdr3_aa: CSASPWSSTEAFF; cdr3_nt: TGCAGTGCTAGTCCATGGTCGAGCACTGAAGCTTTCTTT
clone_size: many; v_call: TRBV7-8; d_call: -; j_call: TRBJ2-2; cdr3_aa: CASSLTSTNTGELFF; cdr3_nt: TGTGCCAGCAGCCTAACTAGCACGAACACCGGGGAGCTTTTTTTT
clone_size: few; v_call: TRBV4-1; d_call: -; j_call: TRBJ2-7; cdr3_aa: CASSQDKGSYEQYF; cdr3_nt: TGCGCCAGCAGCCAAGATAAGGGCAGCTACGAGCAGTACTTC
clone_size: -; v_call: TRBV7-9; d_call: TRBD2; j_call: TRBJ2-1; cdr3_aa: CASSSKTTKLAGGLNEQFF; cdr3_nt: TGTGCCAGCAGCTCAAAGACGACGAAACTAGCGGGGGGTTTAAATGAGCAGTTCTTC
clone_size: many; v_call: TRBV7-6; d_call: -; j_call: TRBJ1-1; cdr3_aa: CASALGEVTEAFF; cdr3_nt: TGTGCCAGCGCGCTGGGGGAAGTCACTGAAGCTTTCTTT
clone_size: many; v_call: TRBV11-2; d_call: -; j_call: TRBJ1-4; cdr3_aa: CASGGGEKLFF; cdr3_nt: TGTGCCAGCGGAGGGGGTGAAAAACTGTTTTTT
clone_size: many; v_call: TRBV25-1; d_call: TRBD1; j_call: TRBJ2-5; cdr3_aa: CASSSPGTGIEETQYF; cdr3_nt: TGTGCCAGCAGTAGTCCCGGGACAGGGATCGAAGAGACCCAGTACTTC
clone_size: many; v_call: TRBV10-2; d_call: TRBD2; j_call: TRBJ2-3; cdr3_aa: CASSESKTSGLAGITDTQYF; cdr3_nt: TGCGCCAGCAGTGAGTCGAAAACCTCGGGACTAGCGGGTATCACAGATACGCAGTATTTT
clone_size: many; v_call: TRBV7-2; d_call: -; j_call: TRBJ1-2; cdr3_aa: CASRVQAGEGYTF; cdr3_nt: TGTGCCAGCAGGGTACAGGCGGGGGAAGGCTACACCTTC
clone_size: -; v_call: TRBV5-5; d_call: -; j_call: TRBJ2-7; cdr3_aa: CASTWTSAHEQYF; cdr3_nt: TGTGCCAGCACCTGGACATCGGCGCACGAGCAGTACTTC
clone_size: many; v_call: TRBV9; d_call: TRBD2; j_call: TRBJ2-3; cdr3_aa: CASSADGLAGLQYF; cdr3_nt: TGTGCCAGCAGCGCAGACGGACTAGCGGGATTACAGTATTTT
clone_size: few; v_call: TRBV7-9; d_call: -; j_call: TRBJ2-2; cdr3_aa: CASSSDSYTGELFF; cdr3_nt: TGTGCCAGCAGCTCAGACAGTTACACCGGGGAGCTGTTTTTT
clone_size: -; v_call: TRBV18; d_call: -; j_call: TRBJ1-1; cdr3_aa: CASSLGWGRNTEAFF; cdr3_nt: TGTGCCAGCTCACTTGGATGGGGCAGGAACACTGAAGCTTTCTTT
clone_size: few; v_call: TRBV19; d_call: -; j_call: TRBJ1-1; cdr3_aa: CASSILQGNTEAFF; cdr3_nt: TGTGCCAGTAGTATCCTTCAGGGAAACACTGAAGCTTTCTTT